The 15 T cell receptor beta chains below come from one sample, sequenced in a study of T cell responses to AZD1222 COVID-19 vaccine. TCRdb's table, derived via immunoSEQ multiplex PCR, lists solely in-frame clones and lacks some. The repertoire holds some 40,000 clones, with about 78% as singletons. The sample was peripheral blood, taken on day 0 of AZD1222 vaccination. The receptor source for this set is an adult in good health.

The CDR3 here is CATSDLTVNGYTF. CDR3 DNA sequence: TGTGCCACCAGTGATTTGACAGTTAATGGCTACACCTTC. The chain is built from TRBV24-1 and TRBJ1-2; D is unresolved. CDR3 length equals 13 residues. Germline CDR1 and CDR2: KGHDR and SFDVKD. Between the trimmed V and J ends, which lost 0 bases and 6 bases, there was a span of 7 bases.

This clone has a single count. J is TRBJ1-2 and V is TRBV19; D might be TRBD1 (6 bases). The CDR3 is 14 residues long. V lost 6 bases, J lost 1 base, and 12 bases lay in between. Germline CDR1 LNHDA, CDR2 SQIVND (reference sequence). The CDR3 protein is CASRRDTINYGYTF. The CDR3 region has the DNA TGTGCCAGTAGGCGGGACACCATTAACTATGGCTACACCTTC.

The chain is built from TRBV6-5 and TRBJ2-7; TRBD1 agrees at 7 bases. V was pared by 6 bases and J by 3 bases, with 11 bases of the junction left unmatched. The CDR3 contains 15 residues. Per germline, CDR1 MNHEY and CDR2 SVGAGI. In DNA, the CDR3 is TGTGCCAGCAGGGACAGAGGGACAGAGCACTACGAGCAGTACTTC. The encoded protein is CASRDRGTEHYEQYF.

This clone has a single count. V and J are TRBV3-1 (or the pseudogene TRBV3-2) and TRBJ1-2; 7 nucleotides align to TRBD1. The V gene's germline CDR1 is LGHDT and CDR2 YNNKEL (reference sequence). The CDR3 is 13 amino acids. V was pared by 2 bases and J by 4 bases, with 1 base of the junction left unmatched. CDR3 sequence reads: CASSQRGPYGYTF. CDR3 coding DNA: TGTGCCAGCAGCCAAAGGGGGCCCTATGGCTACACCTTC.

This chain joins TRBV29-1 and TRBJ2-3, with D perhaps matching TRBD2 (6 bases). There are 15 residues in the CDR3. V was cut by 3 bases and J by 0 bases, with 13 bases left in between. Germline lookup yields CDR1 SQVTM and CDR2 ANQGSEA. CDR3 sequence: CSVDFTSPSTDTQYF. For the CDR3, the DNA is TGCAGCGTTGATTTTACTAGCCCTAGCACAGATACGCAGTATTTT.

The V and J genes are TRBV28 and TRBJ1-1, with a tentative D call TRBD1 (5 bases). The CDR3 extends over 14 amino acids. CDR1 and CDR2 (germline): MDHEN, SYDVKM. Deletions cut 3 bases from V and 0 bases from J, with 8 bases between. The CDR3 here is CASSFGTVNTEAFF. The CDR3 DNA reads as TGTGCCAGCAGTTTCGGGACGGTGAACACTGAAGCTTTCTTT.

This clone was seen once. The J gene is TRBJ2-3, the V gene TRBV3-1 (or the pseudogene TRBV3-2); 8 bases line up with TRBD2. The germline V gene has CDR1 LGHDT and CDR2 YNNKEL (reference sequence). The V gene end was trimmed by 8 bases and the J gene end by 2 bases; junction bases not matched to a gene: 9. This CDR3 region has 15 residues. For the CDR3, the DNA is TGTGCCAGCGGTTTCCTAGCGGGCAACACAGATACGCAGTATTTT. It yields the protein CASGFLAGNTDTQYF.

The chain links TRBV7-9 to TRBJ2-3, with a tentative D call TRBD1 (6 bases). CDR3 length: 16 amino acids. V was pared by 6 bases and J by 2 bases, with 18 bases between. Germline V gene sequence: CDR1 SEHNR, CDR2 FQNEAQ (reference sequence). The CDR3 region is CASRDAMDSYTDTQYF. For the CDR3, the DNA is TGTGCCAGCAGGGATGCCATGGACAGTTACACAGATACGCAGTATTTT.

This clone was picked up a small number of times. This chain connects TRBV5-1 to TRBJ2-7; tentatively, D is TRBD1 (5 bases). V lost 9 bases and J lost 0, with 16 bases in between. The CDR3 totals 14 residues. Germline-derived CDR1 and CDR2 are SGHRS and YFSETQ. This chain's CDR3 is CATARTGSSYEQYF. The CDR3 DNA sequence: TGCGCCACCGCTCGTACAGGCAGCTCCTACGAGCAGTACTTC.

This chain connects TRBV6-1 to TRBJ1-1, with D hard to call. The CDR3 runs to 11 residues. V was cut by 1 base and J by 7 bases, with 4 bases left in between. CDR1 is MNHNS and CDR2 is SASEGT in the germline V gene. This chain's CDR3 is CASSEVSEAFF. CDR3 bases: TGTGCCAGCAGTGAAGTTAGTGAAGCTTTCTTT.

A few counts support this clone. The J gene is TRBJ1-4, the V gene TRBV3-1 (or the pseudogene TRBV3-2), with TRBD1 identical over 7 bases. Germline CDR1 reads LGHDT; CDR2 reads YNNKEL (reference sequence). Germline trimming cut 5 bases from V and 8 bases from J; bases unmatched to any gene: 14. CDR3 length: 16 amino acids. CDR3 sequence reads: CASSSGGRGGLEKLFF. The CDR3 DNA is TGTGCCAGCAGCTCAGGGGGACGGGGAGGCTTAGAAAAACTGTTTTTT.

The chain is built from TRBV5-1 and TRBJ1-3; D remains ambiguous. Trimming took 0 bases from V and 2 from J, leaving 9 bases between them. This CDR3 contains 15 residues. The germline gives CDR1 SGHRS, CDR2 YFSETQ. DNA of the CDR3: TGCGCCAGCAGCTTGGTAGCGGAACCTGGAAACACCATATATTTT. Protein product: CASSLVAEPGNTIYF.

The chain uses TRBV7-2 and TRBJ1-6, with D unresolved. Trimming pared 5 bases from V and 5 bases from J, leaving 22 bases between. CDR1 and CDR2 from the germline V gene are SGHTA and FQGNSA. This CDR3 has 18 amino acids. In DNA form, the CDR3 reads TGTGCCAGCAGCCCCGGAGGCGTTAACGGCCCCCATAATTCACCCCTCCACTTT. The encoded protein is CASSPGGVNGPHNSPLHF.

V is TRBV28 and J is TRBJ2-7, with D perhaps matching TRBD2 (6 bases). V was pared by 4 bases and J by 2 bases, with 12 bases between. This CDR3 region has 14 residues. Germline CDR1 MDHEN, CDR2 SYDVKM. The CDR3 bases are TGTGCCAGCAGTTCACCTGGACTAACCTACGAGCAGTACTTC. Amino acid sequence: CASSSPGLTYEQYF. Looking up the rest from reference TRBV28 and TRBJ2-7 gives the full variable domain: DVKVTQSSRYLVKRTGEKVFLECVQDMDHENMFWYRQDPGLGLRLIYFSYDVKMKEKGDIPEGYSVSREKKERFSLILESASTNQTSMYLCASSSPGLTYEQYFGPGTRLTVT.

V gene TRBV27 combines with J gene TRBJ2-1, with TRBD2 matching 8 bases. After removal of 3 bases from V and 9 bases from J, the junction contained 7 bases not matched to a gene. The CDR3 length is 14 residues. CDR1 MNHEY and CDR2 SMNVEV come from the germline V gene (reference sequence). CDR3 in DNA: TGTGCCAGCAGTTTTGGTAGCGGGGTAGGTGAGCAGTTCTTC. It translates to CASSFGSGVGEQFF.